These T cell receptor beta chains were read from a single sample in a study of monozygotic twins with inflammatory bowel disease. No DNA is given; TCRdb re-called the 5' RACE reads and lists each CDR3 protein once. The record lists 300,000 to 350,000 distinct CDR3 sequences, of which the ten most abundant hold around 2%. The sample consisted of blood. These receptors came from a human donor with ulcerative colitis or Crohn's disease, or a healthy co-twin of an affected twin (not recorded which). Each CDR3 is given with its conserved first and last residue.

j_gene | v_gene | CDR3aa
TRBJ1-2 | TRBV2 | CASSEVTASGNGYTF
TRBJ2-5 | TRBV7-2 | CASSLPGLAKYQETQYF
TRBJ2-3 | TRBV12-3/TRBV12-4 | CASSLLASGRDTQYF
TRBJ1-6 | TRBV7-6 | CASSLGGTANSPLHF
TRBJ2-7 | TRBV20-1 | CSVQRDGSVYEQYF
TRBJ2-2 | TRBV5-1 | CASSTTKDRDGELFF
TRBJ1-1 | TRBV20-1 | CSASSRVSTEAFF
TRBJ2-5 | TRBV25-1 | CASGIPGQGLETQYF
TRBJ1-4 | TRBV29-1 | CSVHPGGTMEKLFF
TRBJ2-2 | TRBV2 | CASKAGGRDTGELFF
TRBJ1-1 | TRBV5-1 | CASSLVGQGLSMNTEAFF
TRBJ1-3 | TRBV5-1 | CASSPDNSGNTIYF
TRBJ1-5 | TRBV5-1 | CASSLDASEGQPQHF
TRBJ2-2 | TRBV5-1 | CASSLRTTSGGSNTGELFF
TRBJ1-1 | TRBV6-2/TRBV6-3 | CASQGTLSRNTEAFF
TRBJ1-5 | TRBV20-1 | CSARDWDGSYSNQPQHF
TRBJ1-2 | TRBV4-1 | CASGKWGAANYGYTF
TRBJ2-7 | TRBV5-1 | CASSYGPSYEQYF
TRBJ1-4 | TRBV20-1 | CSAKAKGKREKLFF
TRBJ2-1 | TRBV12-3/TRBV12-4 | CASSFDGSAGEQFF
TRBJ2-3 | TRBV20-1 | CSARVFRGGDADTQYF
TRBJ2-2 | TRBV2 | CASGAVPANTGELFF
TRBJ2-1 | TRBV14 | CASSPLLALNEQFF